This T cell receptor (beta chain) was identified in a study of patients and donors after allogeneic stem cell transplantation. CDR1 is SGHAT, CDR2 FQNNGV, per germline. This CDR3 comprises 16 residues. Trimming took 1 base from V and 5 from J, leaving 17 bases between them. MiXCR was run by TCRdb on the RT-PCR reads, yielding one entry per CDR3 protein. In the table there are about 110,000 distinct CDR3 sequences, 35% to 45% of which are singletons. The source material was blood, either unsorted or a sorted T cell fraction (not recorded which). The V gene is TRBV11-2, the J gene TRBJ2-5; D is possibly TRBD1 (6 bases). The sequence was collected from a human donor who was either an allogeneic HSCT recipient or a stem cell or donor lymphocyte infusion donor (not recorded which). It is not recorded whose cells these are; they may come from a transplant donor. For the CDR3, the DNA is TGTGCCAGCAGCTTAGGGGACATAGGTGGGCGGGAGACCCAGTACTTC. Protein product: CASSLGDIGGRETQYF. Combining the CDR3 with reference TRBV11-2 and TRBJ2-5 gives the whole variable domain EAGVAQSPRYKIIEKRQSVAFWCNPISGHATLYWYQQILGQGPKLLIQFQNNGVVDDSQLPKDRFSAERLKGVDSTLKIQPAKLEDSAVYLCASSLGDIGGRETQYFGPGTRLLVL.